This T cell receptor (beta chain) was identified in a study of blood T cell repertoires in COVID-19. Method: immunoSEQ multiplex PCR; TCRdb's copy keeps in-frame clones and lacks some. The sample shows about 310,000 clones, 80% to 90% of them seen only once. The CDR3 has 14 amino acids. The V segment lost 5 bases and the J segment 13 bases; nucleotides outside the gene matches: 9. Germline loops: CDR1 SEHNR, CDR2 FQNEAQ (reference sequence). This clonotype was obtained from a woman between 50 and 59 years old who had recovered from COVID-19. V is TRBV7-9 and J is TRBJ2-6; 9 bases match TRBD1. Sequencing input: peripheral blood. The CDR3 region has the DNA TGTGCCAGCAGCGCCGGGACAGGGTCGCAAGTCCTGACTTTC. Protein sequence: CASSAGTGSQVLTF.